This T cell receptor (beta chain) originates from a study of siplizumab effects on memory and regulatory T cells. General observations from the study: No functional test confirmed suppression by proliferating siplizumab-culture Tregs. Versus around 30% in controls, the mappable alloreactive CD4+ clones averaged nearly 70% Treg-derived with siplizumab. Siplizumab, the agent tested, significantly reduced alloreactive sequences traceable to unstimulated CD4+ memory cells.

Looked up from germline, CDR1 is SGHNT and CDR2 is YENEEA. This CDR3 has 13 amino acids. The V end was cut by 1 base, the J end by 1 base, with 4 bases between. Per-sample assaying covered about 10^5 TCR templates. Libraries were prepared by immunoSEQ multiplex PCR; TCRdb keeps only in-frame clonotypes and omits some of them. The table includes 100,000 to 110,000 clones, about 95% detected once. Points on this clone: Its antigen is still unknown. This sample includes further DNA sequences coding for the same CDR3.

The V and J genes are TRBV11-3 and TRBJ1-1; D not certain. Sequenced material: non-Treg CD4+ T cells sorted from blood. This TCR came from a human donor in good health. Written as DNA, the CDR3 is TGTGCCAGCAGCTTAGGGGGGAACACTGAAGCTTTCTTT. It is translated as CASSLGGNTEAFF.